The clone carrying this T cell receptor beta chain turned up a few times. This sample is drawn from a study of control samples from healthy donors and cancer patients. Sequencing was performed with immunoSEQ multiplex PCR; in TCRdb, only in-frame clones are kept and a portion is missing. The data show 50,000 to 70,000 clones, roughly 95% seen once. V was trimmed by 2 bases and J by 9 bases, leaving 18 bases between them. The CDR3 extends over 16 amino acids. In germline, CDR1 is SGDLS, CDR2 YYNGEE. This sequence was found in a woman aged 18-35 years in good health. The chain uses TRBV9 and TRBJ1-6, with a tentative D call TRBD1 (5 bases). The specimen sequenced was blood. The CDR3 spells CASSVSPGNGVSPLHF. The CDR3 nucleotides read TGTGCCAGCAGCGTGAGCCCAGGGAACGGAGTTTCACCCCTCCACTTT.